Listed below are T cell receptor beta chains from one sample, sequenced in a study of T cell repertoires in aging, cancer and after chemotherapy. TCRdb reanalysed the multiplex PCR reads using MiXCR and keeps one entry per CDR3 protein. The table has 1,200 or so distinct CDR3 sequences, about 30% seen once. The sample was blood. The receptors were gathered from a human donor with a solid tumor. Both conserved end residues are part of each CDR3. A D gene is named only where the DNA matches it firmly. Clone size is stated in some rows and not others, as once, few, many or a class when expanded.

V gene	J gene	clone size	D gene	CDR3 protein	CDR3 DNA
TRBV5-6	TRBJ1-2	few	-	CASRLWGRANYGYTF	TGTGCCAGCCGACTTTGGGGGAGGGCCAACTATGGCTACACCTTC
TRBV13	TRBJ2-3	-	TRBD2	CASSLGPASGSTDTQYF	TGTGCCAGCAGCTTAGGCCCCGCTAGCGGATCCACAGATACGCAGTATTTT
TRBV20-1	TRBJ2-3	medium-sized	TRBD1	CSAMQGADTQYF	TGCAGTGCTATGCAGGGGGCAGATACGCAGTATTTT
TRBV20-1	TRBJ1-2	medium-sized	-	CSARGVGPYYGYTF	TGCAGTGCTAGGGGGGTCGGACCGTACTATGGCTACACCTTC
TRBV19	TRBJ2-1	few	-	CASSPPPGQFF	TGTGCCAGTAGTCCCCCCCCGGGGCAGTTCTTC
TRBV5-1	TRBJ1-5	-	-	CASRRDVLSNQPQHF	TGCGCCAGCAGACGGGACGTCCTTAGCAATCAGCCCCAGCATTTT
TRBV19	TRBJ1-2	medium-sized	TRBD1	CASTPTGTGYTF	TGTGCCAGTACCCCGACAGGGACCGGCTACACCTTC
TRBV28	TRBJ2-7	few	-	CASSSPLRAASYEQYF	TGTGCCAGCAGTTCCCCCCTCAGGGCTGCCTCCTACGAGCAGTACTTC
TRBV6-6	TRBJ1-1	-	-	CASTSDHTEAFF	TGTGCCAGCACGTCCGACCATACTGAAGCTTTCTTT
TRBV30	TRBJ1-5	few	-	CAWSVRGIGFSNQPQHF	TGTGCCTGGAGTGTACGAGGAATAGGGTTCAGCAATCAGCCCCAGCATTTT
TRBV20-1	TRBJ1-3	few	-	CSAKTQLGNTIYF	TGCAGTGCTAAGACCCAGCTAGGAAACACCATATATTTT
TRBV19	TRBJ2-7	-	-	CASSIAISCEQYF	TGTGCCAGTAGTATTGCCATTTCCTGCGAGCAGTACTTC
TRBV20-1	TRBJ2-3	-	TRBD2	CSAQNLRTSGGADTQYF	TGCAGTGCCCAGAACCTTCGGACTAGCGGGGGGGCAGATACGCAGTATTTT
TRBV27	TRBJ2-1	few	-	CASTLAPGGDNEQFF	TGTGCCAGCACTCTAGCGCCAGGGGGGGACAATGAGCAGTTCTTC
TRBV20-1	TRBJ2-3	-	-	CSARLQKADTQYF	TGCAGTGCTAGGCTTCAGAAGGCGGATACGCAGTATTTT
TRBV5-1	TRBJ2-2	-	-	CASSPLPPGTGNTGELFF	TGCGCCAGCAGCCCACTGCCCCCGGGAACAGGAAACACCGGGGAGCTGTTTTTT
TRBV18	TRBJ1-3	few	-	CASGDRPSSGNTIYF	TGTGCCAGCGGGGACCGCCCGAGCTCTGGAAACACCATATATTTT